Listed here are 20 T cell receptor beta chains from one sample, sequenced in a study of spatial heterogeneity in lung cancer. Time point given: blood at routine non-recurrence follow-up after resection. TCRdb analysed the 5' RACE reads with MiXCR anew, one entry per CDR3 protein. The repertoire holds 45,000 to 55,000 distinct CDR3 sequences, 10% to 15% seen once, with roughly 32% in the top ten. The sequenced sample was PBMCs, obtained at follow-up. The receptors originated from a male donor with early-stage non-small cell lung cancer.

Many counts were recorded for this clonotype. The V and J genes are TRBV10-3 and TRBJ2-3; 7 bases agree with TRBD1. V was pared by 9 bases and J by 8 bases, with 11 bases of the junction left unmatched. Germline CDR1 ENHRY, CDR2 SYGVKD. This CDR3 is 13 amino acids long. CDR3 in amino acids: CAIHDRVQGTQYF. The DNA of the CDR3 is TGTGCCATTCATGACAGGGTACAGGGTACGCAGTATTTT.

This clonotype was recorded many times. This chain uses TRBV11-1 with TRBJ1-1, with a tentative D call TRBD1 (5 bases). Germline loops: CDR1 SGHAT, CDR2 FQDESV (reference sequence). The CDR3 contains 14 residues. V shed 4 bases and J shed 7 bases, with 16 bases lying between them. Here the CDR3 DNA reads TGTGCCAGCAGCTGGGGCCAGGGCCTGGGTGAAGCTTTCTTT. As protein: CASSWGQGLGEAFF.

There are many counts of this clonotype. The chain has TRBV24-1 and TRBJ2-1; 10 bases fit TRBD1. This CDR3 is 15 amino acids long. J was trimmed by 7 bases and V by 2 bases; bases with no gene match: 4. Germline V CDR1 and CDR2: KGHDR, SFDVKD. Here the CDR3 reads CATSDSGTGANEQFF. The CDR3 coding sequence is TGTGCCACCAGTGATTCCGGGACAGGGGCGAATGAGCAGTTCTTC.

The gene calls are TRBV7-7 and TRBJ2-5; 7 positions match TRBD2. The CDR3 runs to 14 residues. The V segment lost 0 bases and the J segment 4 bases; nucleotides outside the gene matches: 2. Germline loops: CDR1 SSHAT, CDR2 FNYEAQ (reference sequence). The CDR3 DNA is TGTGCCAGCAGCTTAGCATGGGGGGGAGAGACCCAGTACTTC. Amino acid sequence: CASSLAWGGETQYF.

This clonotype was detected many times. CDR3 amino acids: CSAYRLRGNEQFF. The CDR3 bases are TGCAGCGCCTACCGACTTCGGGGGAATGAGCAGTTCTTC. The chain employs TRBV29-1 and TRBJ2-1; maybe TRBD2 (6 bases). The CDR3 sequence is 13 residues long. CDR1 is SQVTM and CDR2 is ANQGSEA in the germline V gene. V was pared by 7 bases and J by 7 bases, with 17 bases between.

The chain couples TRBV7-2 to TRBJ2-7; 7 bases line up with TRBD1. CDR3 size: 15 residues. The germline gives CDR1 SGHTA, CDR2 FQGNSA. The V and J ends lost 2 bases and 5 bases, in that order; junction bases with no gene match: 9. The CDR3 DNA follows: TGTGCCAGCAGCTTATGGGAGACAGGGAGAAACGAGCAGTACTTC. It specifies CASSLWETGRNEQYF. Looking up the rest from reference TRBV7-2 and TRBJ2-7 gives the full variable domain: GAGVSQSPSNKVTEKGKDVELRCDPISGHTALYWYRQSLGQGLEFLIYFQGNSAPDKSGLPSDRFSAERTGGSVSTLTIQRTQQEDSAVYLCASSLWETGRNEQYFGPGTRLTVT.

This clonotype was observed at least ten times. The chain has TRBV7-9 and TRBJ2-3; 11 nucleotides align to TRBD2. J was trimmed by 4 bases and V by 5 bases; bases with no gene match: 14. Germline V gene sequence: CDR1 SEHNR, CDR2 FQNEAQ (reference sequence). The CDR3 spans 18 residues. Written as DNA, the CDR3 is TGTGCCAGCAGCCCGACGATAGCGGGAGGGCCGCAAGCAGATACGCAGTATTTT. Protein sequence: CASSPTIAGGPQADTQYF.

The chain links TRBV7-3 to TRBJ2-7, with a tentative D call TRBD1 (6 bases). The germline V gene encodes CDR1 SGHTA and CDR2 FQGTGA. Trimming took off 5 bases at V and 7 bases at J, with 18 bases between the two ends. The CDR3 is made up of 14 amino acids. The CDR3 is CASSPGQRNNEQYF. CDR3 sequence (DNA): TGTGCCAGCAGCCCAGGACAGCGAAATAATGAGCAGTACTTC.

This clonotype was seen at least ten times. The chain links TRBV12-3 or TRBV12-4 to TRBJ1-1; D remains ambiguous. With 6 bases removed from V and 3 bases from J, the gap between germline ends came to 14 bases. The CDR3 runs 14 residues. The CDR3 DNA sequence: TGTGCCAGCAGGTGGCAAGGGAGGGACACTGAAGCTTTCTTT. Translated: CASRWQGRDTEAFF.

The rearrangement links TRBV7-2 to TRBJ1-1; D gene unclear. CDR3 length: 12 amino acids. The germline V gene has CDR1 SGHTA and CDR2 FQGNSA. V lost 5 bases and J lost 11, with 15 bases in between. The CDR3 reads CASSPYRGRAFF. The CDR3 DNA reads TGTGCCAGCAGCCCATACAGAGGGAGGGCTTTCTTT. Full variable domain (missing parts from reference TRBV7-2 and TRBJ1-1): GAGVSQSPSNKVTEKGKDVELRCDPISGHTALYWYRQSLGQGLEFLIYFQGNSAPDKSGLPSDRFSAERTGGSVSTLTIQRTQQEDSAVYLCASSPYRGRAFFGQGTRLTVV.

There are many counts of this clonotype. V usage is TRBV6-1 and J usage is TRBJ1-6; 7 bases line up with TRBD1. Germline V gives CDR1 MNHNS, CDR2 SASEGT. V lost 2 bases, J lost 10 bases, and 11 bases stayed unmatched. This CDR3 is built from 16 residues. Here the CDR3 DNA reads TGTGCCAGCAGTGAACGACAGGGACGAGGTCTCTCACCCCTCCACTTT. It specifies CASSERQGRGLSPLHF.

The J gene is TRBJ2-1, the V gene TRBV20-1; D gene uncertain. CDR1 and CDR2 from the germline V gene are DFQATT and SNEGSKA (reference sequence). V shed 0 bases and J shed 9 bases, with 9 bases lying between them. CDR3 length: 12 amino acids. Written as DNA, the CDR3 is TGCAGTGCTAGAGATGGTCCCGGTGAGCAGTTCTTC. Its protein product is CSARDGPGEQFF.

This clonotype has at least ten counts. This chain joins TRBV20-1 and TRBJ2-7, with 8 bases fitting TRBD2. The CDR3 sequence is 14 residues long. V was pared by 3 bases and J by 4 bases, with 8 bases of the junction left unmatched. CDR1 is DFQATT and CDR2 is SNEGSKA in the germline V gene (reference sequence). CDR3 in DNA: TGCAGTGCTAGCGGGAGCGGGAGTCGGTACGAGCAGTACTTC. This translates into CSASGSGSRYEQYF.

The chain uses TRBV4-3 and TRBJ2-6; D is tentatively TRBD1 or TRBD2 (5 bases each). Trimming removed 0 bases at V and 3 bases at J, with 12 bases between. This CDR3 has 17 residues. Germline CDR1 LGHNA, CDR2 YSLEER. This CDR3 is CASSQERGLGGANVLTF. The CDR3, as DNA: TGCGCCAGCAGCCAAGAACGGGGCCTTGGTGGGGCCAACGTCCTGACTTTC.

This clonotype was detected ten times or more. The J gene is TRBJ2-7, the V gene TRBV5-4; a possible D gene is TRBD1 (5 bases). The CDR3 has 13 amino acids. CDR1 and CDR2 (germline): SGHNT, YYREEE (reference sequence). V lost 2 bases to trimming and J lost 5 bases, with 11 bases between them. CDR3 in DNA: TGTGCCAGCAGCTTTTCCAGGGCCCACGAGCAGTACTTC. Translation gives CASSFSRAHEQYF.

This clonotype was picked up many times. The chain has TRBV12-3 or TRBV12-4 and TRBJ2-3, with 8 bases identical to TRBD2. J lost 5 bases, V lost 3 bases, and 7 bases had no gene match. CDR3 length equals 15 residues. CDR3 amino acids: CASSFGGRPGDTQYF. The CDR3, as DNA: TGTGCCAGCAGTTTCGGCGGGAGGCCGGGAGATACGCAGTATTTT.

There are a few counts of this clonotype. The chain employs TRBV19 and TRBJ1-3; tentative D call: TRBD1 (5 bases). From germline, CDR1 is LNHDA and CDR2 SQIVND (reference sequence). Trimming removed 6 bases from V and 2 bases from J, with 11 bases in between. This CDR3 has 14 amino acids. The chain's CDR3 is CASRPTGAGNTIYF. In DNA form, the CDR3 reads TGTGCCAGTAGACCCACGGGGGCTGGAAACACCATATATTTT.

This clonotype was seen repeatedly, ten times or more. This rearrangement joins TRBV18 to TRBJ2-1; the D gene is possibly TRBD2 (5 bases). CDR3 length: 14 residues. V was shortened by 4 bases and J by 8 bases, with 15 bases between the two germline ends. Germline V gene lookup returns CDR1 KGHSH and CDR2 LQKENI. The CDR3, as DNA: TGTGCCAGCTCACACGGACTGGCTATTGATGAGCAGTTCTTC. Translation gives CASSHGLAIDEQFF.

This clonotype turned up a few times. V gene TRBV29-1 combines with J gene TRBJ2-3, with 8 bases that match TRBD1. The length of the CDR3 is 14 residues. V lost 4 bases to trimming and J lost 4 bases; unmatched junction nucleotides: 7. Germline V gene lookup returns CDR1 SQVTM and CDR2 ANQGSEA. CDR3 coding DNA: TGCAGCGTTGCCAGGGGACAGGCCCCAGATACGCAGTATTTT. Translating gives CSVARGQAPDTQYF.

Many counts were recorded for this clonotype. This chain joins TRBV20-1 and TRBJ2-2; no clear D. Trimming stripped 4 bases from V and 0 bases from J, with 9 bases between. This CDR3 is 14 amino acids long. Germline V gives CDR1 DFQATT, CDR2 SNEGSKA (reference sequence). The CDR3 spells CSATRLANTGELFF. CDR3 DNA: TGCAGTGCTACTAGACTCGCGAACACCGGGGAGCTGTTTTTT.